The clone carrying this TCR beta chain has just one count. Its matching antigen is unknown. The CDR3 spans 12 residues. Trimming pared 6 bases from V and 0 bases from J, leaving 4 bases between. CDR1 and CDR2 from the germline V gene are KGHDR and SFDVKD. This specimen comes from a study of T cell responses to AZD1222 COVID-19 vaccine. Study results and limitations: A mostly white British donor set with more females was recruited, and clonal diversity was possibly underestimated. At 160-218 and 743-854, vaccine-associated CD4 TCRs were dominant, and they spanned spike.

This table comes from immunoSEQ multiplex PCR, and its TCRdb copy is limited to in-frame clones, with some not included. The sample lists about 150,000 clones, roughly 90% occurring once. The clonotype originates from an adult who received the AZD1222 COVID-19 vaccine. The input for sequencing was peripheral blood, taken 28 days after the second AZD1222 dose. The gene calls are TRBV24-1 and TRBJ2-5; no definite D call. In nucleotides, the CDR3 is TGTGCCACCAGTCCGGACCAAGAGACCCAGTACTTC. Its protein is CATSPDQETQYF.